The T cell receptor (beta chain) under discussion was sequenced for a study of a mutant IDH1 vaccine in newly diagnosed glioma. In the study overall: Patients, over weeks 1, 3, 5, 7, 11, 15, 19 and 23, received a total of eight vaccinations.

TCRdb's table, derived via immunoSEQ multiplex PCR, lists solely in-frame clones and lacks some. This table holds 100,000 to 150,000 clones, around 80% found once. This sample's time point: week 11, during vaccination. Mutant IDH1 20-mer peptide, at 300 ug, made up each vaccine dose, with topical imiquimod. Concerning this clone: Its specificity is not known.

This specimen consisted of PBMCs, obtained from a glioma patient whose treatment included an IDH1 peptide vaccine. This receptor was obtained from a man in his forties or fifties with glioma.

The CDR3 region has the DNA TGTGCCAGCACTACGGGGTCGGCAGGAAACACCATATATTTT. Protein product: CASTTGSAGNTIYF. V gene TRBV6-5 combines with J gene TRBJ1-3, with no clear D. Germline-derived CDR1 and CDR2 are MNHEY and SVGAGI. The CDR3 spans 14 residues. V lost 7 bases and J lost 4, with 14 bases in between.